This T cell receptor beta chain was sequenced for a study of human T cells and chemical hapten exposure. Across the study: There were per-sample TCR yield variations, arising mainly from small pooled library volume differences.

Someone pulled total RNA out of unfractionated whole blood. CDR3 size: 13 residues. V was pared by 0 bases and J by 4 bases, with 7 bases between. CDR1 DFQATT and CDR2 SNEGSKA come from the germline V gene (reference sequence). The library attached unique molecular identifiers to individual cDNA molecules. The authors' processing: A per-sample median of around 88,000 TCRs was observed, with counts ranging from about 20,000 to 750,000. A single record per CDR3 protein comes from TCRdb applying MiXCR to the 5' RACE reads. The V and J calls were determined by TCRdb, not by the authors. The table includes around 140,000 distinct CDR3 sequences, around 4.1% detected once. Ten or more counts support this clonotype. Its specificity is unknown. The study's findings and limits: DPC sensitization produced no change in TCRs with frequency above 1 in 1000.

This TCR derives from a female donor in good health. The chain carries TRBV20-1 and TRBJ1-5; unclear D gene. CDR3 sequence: CSARDYDNQPQHF. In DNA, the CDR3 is TGCAGTGCTAGAGATTACGATAATCAGCCCCAGCATTTT.